This TCR beta chain was documented in a study of T cell responses to AZD1222 COVID-19 vaccine. The study, taken as a whole, reports: Reportedly, close to half of spike-specific TCRs are directed against unmutated variant regions. Of the AZD1222 recipients, only 6 or 7 were seropositive at baseline. Clonal diversity was possibly underestimated, and the donors were mostly white British, with more females. There were repertoire samples only from the period after the peak T cell response.

For this clone: Its antigen is not known.

Assay used: immunoSEQ multiplex PCR; TCRdb lists only in-frame clones, some missing. In the table there are 130,000 or so clones, about 89% of which are singletons. This receptor was obtained from an adult who received the MenACWY meningococcal vaccine as a control. The material was peripheral blood, obtained 28 days after the second dose of the MenACWY control vaccine.

The CDR3 loop is CASSKSLTVDIELFF. The CDR3 coding sequence is TGTGCCAGCAGCAAAAGCCTTACGGTGGATATTGAACTGTTTTTT. The chain links TRBV21-1 to TRBJ1-4. TRBV21-1 is a pseudogene locus. CDR3 length equals 15 residues.